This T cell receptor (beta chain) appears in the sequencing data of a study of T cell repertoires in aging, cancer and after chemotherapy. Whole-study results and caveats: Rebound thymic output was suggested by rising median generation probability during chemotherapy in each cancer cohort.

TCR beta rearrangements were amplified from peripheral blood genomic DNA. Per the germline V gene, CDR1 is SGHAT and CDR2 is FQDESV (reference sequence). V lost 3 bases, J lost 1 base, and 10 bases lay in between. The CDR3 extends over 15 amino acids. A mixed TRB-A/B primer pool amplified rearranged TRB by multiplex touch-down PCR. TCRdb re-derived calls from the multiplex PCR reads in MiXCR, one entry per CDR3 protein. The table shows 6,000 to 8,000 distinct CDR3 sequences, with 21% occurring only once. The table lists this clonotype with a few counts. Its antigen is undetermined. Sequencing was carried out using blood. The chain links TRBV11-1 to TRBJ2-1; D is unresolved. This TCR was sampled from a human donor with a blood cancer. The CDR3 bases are TGTGCCAGCAGCTTGGCCGGGTCTTCCTACAATGAGCAGTTCTTC. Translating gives CASSLAGSSYNEQFF. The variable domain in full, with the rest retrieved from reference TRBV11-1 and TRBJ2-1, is EAEVAQSPRYKITEKSQAVAFWCDPISGHATLYWYRQILGQGPELLVQFQDESVVDDSQLPKDRFSAERLKGVDSTLKIQPAELGDSAMYLCASSLAGSSYNEQFFGPGTRLTVL.